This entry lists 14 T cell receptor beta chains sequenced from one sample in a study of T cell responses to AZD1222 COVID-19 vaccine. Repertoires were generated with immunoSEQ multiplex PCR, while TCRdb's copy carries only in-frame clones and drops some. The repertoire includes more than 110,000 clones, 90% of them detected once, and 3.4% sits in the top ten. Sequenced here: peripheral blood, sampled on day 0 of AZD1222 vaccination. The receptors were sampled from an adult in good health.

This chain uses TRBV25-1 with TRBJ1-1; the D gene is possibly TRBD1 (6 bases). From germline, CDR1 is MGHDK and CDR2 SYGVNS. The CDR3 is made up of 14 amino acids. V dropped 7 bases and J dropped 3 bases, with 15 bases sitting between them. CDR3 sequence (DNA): TGTGCCAGCATGAGGGGGGGCCGGGACACTGAAGCTTTCTTT. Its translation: CASMRGGRDTEAFF.

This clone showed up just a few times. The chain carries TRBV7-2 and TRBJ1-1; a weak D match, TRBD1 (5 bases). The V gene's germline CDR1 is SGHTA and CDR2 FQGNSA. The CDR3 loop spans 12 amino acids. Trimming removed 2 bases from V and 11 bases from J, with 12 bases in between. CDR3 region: CASSLFRAWAFF. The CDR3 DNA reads TGTGCCAGCAGCTTATTCAGGGCGTGGGCTTTCTTT.

The CDR3 sequence is CASSIAGLSGANVLTF. Here the CDR3 DNA reads TGTGCCAGTAGTATAGCGGGGCTCTCTGGGGCCAACGTCCTGACTTTC. The chain recombines TRBV19 with TRBJ2-6; the D call may be TRBD1 or TRBD2 (5 bases each). The V end lost 1 base, the J end lost 0 bases, and 7 bases lay between the germline ends. Per the germline V gene, CDR1 is LNHDA and CDR2 is SQIVND (reference sequence). The CDR3 is 16 amino acids.

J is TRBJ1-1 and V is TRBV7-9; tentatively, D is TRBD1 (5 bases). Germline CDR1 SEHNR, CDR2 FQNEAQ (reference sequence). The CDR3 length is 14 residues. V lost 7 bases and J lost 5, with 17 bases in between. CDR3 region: CASTLGGEGTEAFF. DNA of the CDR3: TGTGCCAGCACCCTGGGGGGGGAGGGGACTGAAGCTTTCTTT.

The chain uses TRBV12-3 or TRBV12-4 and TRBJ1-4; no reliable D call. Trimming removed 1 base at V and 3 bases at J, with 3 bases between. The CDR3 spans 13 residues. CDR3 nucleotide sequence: TGTGCCAGCAGTTTAGAACCTAATGAAAAACTGTTTTTT. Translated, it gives CASSLEPNEKLFF.

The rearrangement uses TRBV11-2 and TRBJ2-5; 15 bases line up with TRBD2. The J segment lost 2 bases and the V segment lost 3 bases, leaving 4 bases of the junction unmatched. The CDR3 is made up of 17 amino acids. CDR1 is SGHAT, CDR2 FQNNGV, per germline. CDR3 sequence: CASSFGTSGGKQETQYF. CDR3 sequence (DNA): TGTGCCAGCAGCTTCGGGACTAGCGGGGGGAAGCAAGAGACCCAGTACTTC.

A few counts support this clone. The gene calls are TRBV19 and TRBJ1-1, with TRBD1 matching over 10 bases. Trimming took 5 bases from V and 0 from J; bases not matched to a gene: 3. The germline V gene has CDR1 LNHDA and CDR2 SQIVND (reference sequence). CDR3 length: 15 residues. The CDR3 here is CASSRDRGMNTEAFF. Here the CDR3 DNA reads TGTGCCAGTAGTCGGGACAGGGGCATGAACACTGAAGCTTTCTTT.

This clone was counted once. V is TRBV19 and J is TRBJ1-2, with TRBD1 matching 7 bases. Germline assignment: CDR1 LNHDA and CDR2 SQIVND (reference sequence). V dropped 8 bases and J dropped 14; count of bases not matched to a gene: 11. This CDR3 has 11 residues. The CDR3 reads CASRQGAGRTF. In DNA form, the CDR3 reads TGTGCCAGTCGACAGGGTGCGGGGAGAACCTTC.

The CDR3 here is CASSLAMEANYGYTF. The CDR3 DNA is TGTGCCAGCAGCTTAGCCATGGAAGCTAACTATGGCTACACCTTC. The rearrangement uses TRBV7-2 and TRBJ1-2; D is unclear. CDR1 SGHTA and CDR2 FQGNSA come from the germline V gene. CDR3 length equals 15 residues. V lost 0 bases, J lost 0 bases, and 8 bases lay in between.

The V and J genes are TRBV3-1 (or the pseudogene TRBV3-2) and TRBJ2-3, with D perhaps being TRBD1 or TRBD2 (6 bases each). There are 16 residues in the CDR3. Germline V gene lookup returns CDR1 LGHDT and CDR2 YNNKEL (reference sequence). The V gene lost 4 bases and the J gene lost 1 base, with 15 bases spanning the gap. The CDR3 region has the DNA TGTGCCAGCAGCCCACGGGGGCGCAGGCGCACAGATACGCAGTATTTT. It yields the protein CASSPRGRRRTDTQYF.

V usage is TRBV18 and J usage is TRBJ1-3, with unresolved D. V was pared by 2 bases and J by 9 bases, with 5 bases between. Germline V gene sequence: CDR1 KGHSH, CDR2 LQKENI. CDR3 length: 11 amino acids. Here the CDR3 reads CASSPESTIYF. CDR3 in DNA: TGTGCCAGCTCACCAGAGAGCACCATATATTTT.

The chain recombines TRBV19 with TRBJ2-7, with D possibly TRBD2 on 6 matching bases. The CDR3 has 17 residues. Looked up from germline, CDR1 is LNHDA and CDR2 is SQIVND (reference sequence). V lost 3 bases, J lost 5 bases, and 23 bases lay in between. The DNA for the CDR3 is TGTGCCAGTAGTATGGCCATGAGGCGGAGGGCAAGAAACGAGCAGTACTTC. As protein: CASSMAMRRRARNEQYF.

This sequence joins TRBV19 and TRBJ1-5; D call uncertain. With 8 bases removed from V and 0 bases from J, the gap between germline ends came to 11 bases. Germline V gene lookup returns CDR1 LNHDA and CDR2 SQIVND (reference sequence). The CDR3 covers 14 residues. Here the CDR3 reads CASLYGNSNQPQHF. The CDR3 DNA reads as TGTGCCAGTCTCTACGGTAATAGCAATCAGCCCCAGCATTTT. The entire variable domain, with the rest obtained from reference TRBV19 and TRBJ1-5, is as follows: DGGITQSPKYLFRKEGQNVTLSCEQNLNHDAMYWYRQDPGQGLRLIYYSQIVNDFQKGDIAEGYSVSREKKESFPLTVTSAQKNPTAFYLCASLYGNSNQPQHFGDGTRLSIL.

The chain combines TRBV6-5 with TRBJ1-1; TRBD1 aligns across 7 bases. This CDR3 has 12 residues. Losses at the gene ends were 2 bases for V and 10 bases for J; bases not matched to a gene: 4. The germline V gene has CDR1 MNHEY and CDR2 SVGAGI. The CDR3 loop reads CASSYRGHGAFF. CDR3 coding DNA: TGTGCCAGCAGTTACAGGGGGCACGGAGCTTTCTTT.